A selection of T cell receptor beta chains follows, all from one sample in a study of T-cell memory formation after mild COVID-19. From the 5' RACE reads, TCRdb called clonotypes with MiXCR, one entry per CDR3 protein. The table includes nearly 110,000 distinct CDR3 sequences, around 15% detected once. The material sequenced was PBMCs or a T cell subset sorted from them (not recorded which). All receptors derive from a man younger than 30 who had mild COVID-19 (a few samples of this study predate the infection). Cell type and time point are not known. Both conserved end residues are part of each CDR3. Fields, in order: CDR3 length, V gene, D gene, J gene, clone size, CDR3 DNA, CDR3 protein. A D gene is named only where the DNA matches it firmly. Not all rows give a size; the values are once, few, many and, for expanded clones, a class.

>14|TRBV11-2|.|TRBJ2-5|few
TGTGCCAGCAGCTTAGGTCAGAGCCAAGAGACCCAGTACTTC
CASSLGQSQETQYF
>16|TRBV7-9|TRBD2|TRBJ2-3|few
TGTGCCAGCAGCCTGGGACTAGCGGGGACCACAGATACGCAGTATTTT
CASSLGLAGTTDTQYF
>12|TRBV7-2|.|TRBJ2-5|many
TGTGCCAGCAGCTTAGTAGGAGGGACCCAGTACTTC
CASSLVGGTQYF
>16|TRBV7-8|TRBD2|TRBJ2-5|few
TGTGCCAGCAGCTCGACTAGCGGGGGGGCCCAAGAGACCCAGTACTTC
CASSSTSGGAQETQYF
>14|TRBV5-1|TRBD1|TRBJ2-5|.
TGCGCCAGCAGCTTGGGGACAGGGGAAGAGACCCAGTACTTC
CASSLGTGEETQYF
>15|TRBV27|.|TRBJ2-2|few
TGTGCCAGCAGTCCCGGTGGACATCTCACCGGGGAGCTGTTTTTT
CASSPGGHLTGELFF
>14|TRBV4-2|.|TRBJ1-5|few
TGTGCCAGCAGCGAAGACGGGATGAATCAGCCCCAGCATTTT
CASSEDGMNQPQHF
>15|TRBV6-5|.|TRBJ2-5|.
TGTGCCAGCAGTTACTCTGCAGCGTACCAAGAGACCCAGTACTTC
CASSYSAAYQETQYF
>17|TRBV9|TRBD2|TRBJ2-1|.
TGTGCCAGCAGCCCTGGGGCGGCTAGCGGGTCTTACAATGAGCAGTTCTTC
CASSPGAASGSYNEQFF
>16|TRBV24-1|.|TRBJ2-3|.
TGTGCCACCAGTAGTGGGCGGCGGGGGACAGGAGATACGCAGTATTTT
CATSSGRRGTGDTQYF
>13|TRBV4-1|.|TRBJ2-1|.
TGCGCCAGCTTAGCTGAAGGTGCGTTTGAGCAGTTCTTC
CASLAEGAFEQFF
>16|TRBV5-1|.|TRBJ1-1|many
TGCGCCAGCAGCTTGGATGGGGGCGCAGGATACTCTGAAGCTTTCTTT
CASSLDGGAGYSEAFF
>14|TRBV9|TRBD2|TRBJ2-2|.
TGTGCCAGCAGCGTCGGGGGGGCCCCCGGGGAGCTGTTTTTT
CASSVGGAPGELFF
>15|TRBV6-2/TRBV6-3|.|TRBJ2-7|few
TGTGCCAGCAGTTACTCGATCTGGGAATCCTACGAGCAGTACTTC
CASSYSIWESYEQYF
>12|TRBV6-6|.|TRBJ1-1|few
TGTGCCAGCCGGGACCCGAACACTGAAGCTTTCTTT
CASRDPNTEAFF
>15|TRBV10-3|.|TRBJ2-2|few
TGTGCCATCAGTGTCGGGACACCGAACACCGGGGAGCTGTTTTTT
CAISVGTPNTGELFF
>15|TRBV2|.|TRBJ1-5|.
TGTGCCAGCAGTGAAGGTACGTCACTCGATCAGCCCCAGCATTTT
CASSEGTSLDQPQHF
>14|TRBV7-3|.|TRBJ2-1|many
TGTGCCAGCAGCCAGGGCGGCTCCTACAATGAGCAGTTCTTC
CASSQGGSYNEQFF
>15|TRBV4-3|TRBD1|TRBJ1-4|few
TGCGCCAGCAGCGCATCAGGGGGCCTCATTGAAAAACTGTTTTTT
CASSASGGLIEKLFF
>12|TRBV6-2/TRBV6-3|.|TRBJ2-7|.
TGTGCCAGCAGTTACCCAGGGGCCGAGCAGTACTTC
CASSYPGAEQYF
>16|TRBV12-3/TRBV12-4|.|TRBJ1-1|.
TGTGCCAGCAGTTTAGGGCAGGCGCGTATGAACACTGAAGCTTTCTTT
CASSLGQARMNTEAFF
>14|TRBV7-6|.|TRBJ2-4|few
TGTGCCAGCAGCTTAGCAGGCGGGTGGGACATTCAGTACTTC
CASSLAGGWDIQYF
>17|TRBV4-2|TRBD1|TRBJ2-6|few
TGTGCCAGCAGCCTGGGACAGGGTTCGTATGGGGCCAACGTCCTGACTTTC
CASSLGQGSYGANVLTF
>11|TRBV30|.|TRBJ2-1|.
TGTGCCTGGAGTCTGGGGGGTGAGCAGTTCTTC
CAWSLGGEQFF
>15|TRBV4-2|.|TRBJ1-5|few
TGTGCCAGCAGCCAAGATTCACCGAGGAATCAGCCCCAGCATTTT
CASSQDSPRNQPQHF
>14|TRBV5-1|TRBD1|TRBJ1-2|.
TGCGCCAGCAGCTCCGGACAGGTCACCTATGGCTACACATTC
CASSSGQVTYGYTF
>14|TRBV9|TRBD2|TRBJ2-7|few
TGTGCCAGCAGCGGAGGACTAGTGTCCTACGAGCAGTACTTC
CASSGGLVSYEQYF
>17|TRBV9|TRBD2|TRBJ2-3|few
TGTGCCAGCAGCGCCCTCGGACTAGCGGGGGTCACAGATACGCAGTATTTT
CASSALGLAGVTDTQYF
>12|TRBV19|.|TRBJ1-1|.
TGTGCCAGTACCCAGGGATCGCCCGAAGCTTTCTTT
CASTQGSPEAFF
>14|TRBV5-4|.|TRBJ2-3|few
TGTGCCAGCAGCCAGCAGGGGAATGCAGATACGCAGTATTTT
CASSQQGNADTQYF
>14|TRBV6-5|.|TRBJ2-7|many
TGTGCCAGCAGTTACTCGGGGGATTGGACCGAGCAGTACTTC
CASSYSGDWTEQYF
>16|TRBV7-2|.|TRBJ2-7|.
TGTGCCAGCAGCTTTCATTCACTCAGTTTCGCCCACGAGCAGTACTTC
CASSFHSLSFAHEQYF
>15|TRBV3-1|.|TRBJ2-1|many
TGTGCCAGCAGCCCGGACGGTAGCTCCTACAATGAGCAGTTCTTC
CASSPDGSSYNEQFF
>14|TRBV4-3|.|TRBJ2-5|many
TGCGCCAGCAGCCAAGAATTGGCCCAGGAGACCCAGTACTTC
CASSQELAQETQYF
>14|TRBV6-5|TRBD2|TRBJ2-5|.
TGTGCCAGCAGTTTCGGGACTAGGAAAGAGACCCAGTACTTC
CASSFGTRKETQYF
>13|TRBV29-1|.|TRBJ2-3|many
TGCAGCGTTGTCCGGCGGGGCACAGATACGCAGTATTTT
CSVVRRGTDTQYF
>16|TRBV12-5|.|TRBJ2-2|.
TGTGCTAGTGGTTTGGTACGGAGGGTTGGCACCGGGGAGCTGTTTTTT
CASGLVRRVGTGELFF
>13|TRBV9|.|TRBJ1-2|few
TGTGCCAGCAGCGTAGGGACGGCCTATGGCTACACCTTC
CASSVGTAYGYTF
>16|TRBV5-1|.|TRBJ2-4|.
TGCGCCAGCAGCTTCGAGGGCCCCCTAGCCAAAAACATTCAGTACTTC
CASSFEGPLAKNIQYF
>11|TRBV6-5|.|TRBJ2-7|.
TGTGCCAGCAGAAACTCCTACGAGCAGTACTTC
CASRNSYEQYF
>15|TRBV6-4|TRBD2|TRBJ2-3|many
TGTGCCAGCAGTGACGGGGGGGGGACCACAGATACGCAGTATTTT
CASSDGGGTTDTQYF
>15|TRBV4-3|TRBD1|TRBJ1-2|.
TGCGCCAGCAGTTATAAGGACAGGGAGGGCTATGGCTACACCTTC
CASSYKDREGYGYTF
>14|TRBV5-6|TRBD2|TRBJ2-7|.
TGTGCCAGCAGCTCGGGACTAGCTCCCCACGAGCAGTACTTC
CASSSGLAPHEQYF
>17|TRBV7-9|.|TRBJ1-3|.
TGTGCCAGCAGCTCCGTTCCGGCCCCTAGGCCCGGAAACACCATATATTTT
CASSSVPAPRPGNTIYF
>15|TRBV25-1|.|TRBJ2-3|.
TGTGCCAGCAGTGATCTCGGAATTAACACAGATACGCAGTATTTT
CASSDLGINTDTQYF
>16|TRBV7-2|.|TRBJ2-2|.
TGTGCCAGCAGCTTAGTTTCGGACATCCGCACCGGGGAGCTGTTTTTT
CASSLVSDIRTGELFF
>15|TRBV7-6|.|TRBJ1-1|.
TGTGCCAGCAGCTCCCCGGCCGGGTCGAATACTGAAGCTTTCTTT
CASSSPAGSNTEAFF
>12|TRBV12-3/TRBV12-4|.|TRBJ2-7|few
TGTGCCAGCAGTTTTCCCCTGCGCGAGCAGTACTTC
CASSFPLREQYF
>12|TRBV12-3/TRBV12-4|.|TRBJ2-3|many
TGTGCCAGCAGCCCTATGAGGGACACGCAGTATTTT
CASSPMRDTQYF
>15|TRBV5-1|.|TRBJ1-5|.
TGCGCCAGCAGCTTGGGAGGGTATAGCAATCAGCCCCAGCATTTT
CASSLGGYSNQPQHF
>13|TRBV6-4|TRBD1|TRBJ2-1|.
TGTGCCAGCAGTGGGGACAGGGTAAATGAGCAGTTCTTC
CASSGDRVNEQFF
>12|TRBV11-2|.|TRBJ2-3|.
TGTGCCAGCAGCTCCGACCTAAATACGCAGTATTTT
CASSSDLNTQYF
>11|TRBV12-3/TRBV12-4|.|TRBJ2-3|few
TGTGCCAGCACCCACGGGAATACGCAGTATTTT
CASTHGNTQYF
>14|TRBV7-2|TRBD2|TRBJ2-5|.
TGTGCCAGCAGCTTAAGTAGCGGGGGAGAGACCCAGTACTTC
CASSLSSGGETQYF
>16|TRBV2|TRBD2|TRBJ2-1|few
TGTGCCAGCAGTGGGCTAGCGGGGGGTTCCTACAATGAGCAGTTCTTC
CASSGLAGGSYNEQFF
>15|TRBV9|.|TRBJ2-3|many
TGTGCCAGCAGCGTAGAAAGCTCAGGCACAGATACGCAGTATTTT
CASSVESSGTDTQYF
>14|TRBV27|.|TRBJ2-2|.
TGTGCCAGCAGGGGAAGAGGGGACACCGGGGAGCTGTTTTTT
CASRGRGDTGELFF